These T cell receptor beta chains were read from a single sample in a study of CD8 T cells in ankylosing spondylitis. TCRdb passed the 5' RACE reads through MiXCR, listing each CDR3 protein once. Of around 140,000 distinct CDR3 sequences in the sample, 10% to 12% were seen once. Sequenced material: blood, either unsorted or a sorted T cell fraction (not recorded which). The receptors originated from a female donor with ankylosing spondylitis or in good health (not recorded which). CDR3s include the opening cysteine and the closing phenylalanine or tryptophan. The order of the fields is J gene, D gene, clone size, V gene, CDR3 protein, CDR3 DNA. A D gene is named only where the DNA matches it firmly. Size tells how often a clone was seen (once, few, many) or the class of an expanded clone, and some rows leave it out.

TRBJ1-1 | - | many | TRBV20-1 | CSAKAGLMNTEAFF | TGCAGTGCCAAAGCGGGCCTCATGAACACTGAAGCTTTCTTT
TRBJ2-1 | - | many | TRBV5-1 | CASSFTYLGGVIEQFF | TGCGCCAGCAGCTTTACCTACCTAGGGGGGGTAATTGAGCAGTTCTTC
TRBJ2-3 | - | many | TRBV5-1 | CASSRLQTTDTQYF | TGCGCCAGCAGCCGCCTCCAGACCACAGATACGCAGTATTTT
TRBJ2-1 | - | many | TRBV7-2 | CASSHQYNEQFF | TGTGCCAGCAGCCACCAATACAATGAGCAGTTCTTC
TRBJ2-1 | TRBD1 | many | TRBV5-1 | CASSLGQGSDEQFF | TGCGCCAGCAGCTTGGGACAGGGTAGCGATGAGCAGTTCTTC
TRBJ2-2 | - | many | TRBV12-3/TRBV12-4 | CASDHRLGNTGELFF | TGTGCCAGTGACCATAGACTAGGGAACACCGGGGAGCTGTTTTTT
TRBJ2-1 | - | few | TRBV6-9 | CASSYSAGVKEQFF | TGTGCCAGCAGTTATTCTGCAGGGGTAAAGGAGCAGTTCTTC
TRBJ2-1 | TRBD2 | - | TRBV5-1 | CASSLATSGIGEQFF | TGCGCCAGCAGCTTGGCGACTAGCGGGATAGGTGAGCAGTTCTTC
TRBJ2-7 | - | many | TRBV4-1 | CASSPFGGTAYEQYF | TGCGCCAGCAGCCCGTTTGGCGGGACAGCCTACGAGCAGTACTTC
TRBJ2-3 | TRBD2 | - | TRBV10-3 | CAISPGLADTDTQYF | TGTGCCATCAGCCCGGGACTAGCGGACACAGATACGCAGTATTTT
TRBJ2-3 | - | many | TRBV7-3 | CASSPRAGPTDTQYF | TGTGCCAGCAGCCCCCGAGCGGGTCCCACAGATACGCAGTATTTT
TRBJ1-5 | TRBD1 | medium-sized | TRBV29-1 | CSVTLQGPNQPQHF | TGCAGCGTTACTTTACAGGGGCCCAATCAGCCCCAGCATTTT
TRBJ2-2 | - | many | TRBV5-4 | CASSLGTYNTGELFF | TGTGCCAGCAGCTTGGGGACATACAACACCGGGGAGCTGTTTTTT
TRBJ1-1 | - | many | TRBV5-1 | CASRQGGDIVNTEAFF | TGCGCCAGCAGACAGGGAGGAGATATTGTGAACACTGAAGCTTTCTTT
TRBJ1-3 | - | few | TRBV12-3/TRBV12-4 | CASSSWGSGNTIYF | TGTGCCAGCAGTTCCTGGGGATCTGGAAACACCATATATTTT
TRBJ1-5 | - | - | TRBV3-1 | CASSQDAGEGQPQHF | TGTGCCAGCAGCCAAGACGCCGGGGAGGGTCAGCCCCAGCATTTT
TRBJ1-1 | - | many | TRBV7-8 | CASSLIGERTEAFF | TGTGCCAGCAGCTTGATCGGGGAGAGGACTGAAGCTTTCTTT
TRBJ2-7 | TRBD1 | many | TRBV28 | CASSSQGAIDEQYF | TGTGCCAGCAGTTCGCAGGGGGCGATTGACGAGCAGTACTTC
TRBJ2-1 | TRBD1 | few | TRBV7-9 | CASSSQAGQGHLSYNEQFF | TGTGCCAGCAGCTCCCAGGCGGGACAGGGTCACCTCTCCTACAATGAGCAGTTCTTC
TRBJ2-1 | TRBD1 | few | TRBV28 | CASSLEGQGANEQFF | TGTGCCAGCAGTTTAGAAGGACAGGGGGCAAATGAGCAGTTCTTC
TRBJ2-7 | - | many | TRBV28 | CASSKYMGQYF | TGTGCCAGCAGCAAATATATGGGGCAGTACTTC
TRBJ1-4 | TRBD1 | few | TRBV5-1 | CASRGRMGTEEKLFF | TGCGCCAGCAGGGGACGAATGGGGACAGAAGAAAAACTGTTTTTT
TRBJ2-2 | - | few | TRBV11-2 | CASSLTATSFLTGELFF | TGTGCCAGCAGCTTAACCGCGACTAGTTTTCTTACCGGGGAGCTGTTTTTT
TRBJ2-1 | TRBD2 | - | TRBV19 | CATLRTSGGPRSYNEQFF | TGTGCCACCTTACGGACTAGCGGGGGTCCGCGATCCTACAATGAGCAGTTCTTC
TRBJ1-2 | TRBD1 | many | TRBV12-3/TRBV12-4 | CASSLSGPGTGRAYGYTF | TGTGCCAGCAGTTTAAGTGGCCCTGGGACAGGGAGGGCCTATGGCTACACCTTC
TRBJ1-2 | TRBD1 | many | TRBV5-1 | CASSPPGTGSGYTF | TGCGCCAGCAGCCCGCCCGGGACAGGGAGTGGCTACACCTTC
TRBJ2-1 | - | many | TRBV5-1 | CASSLVSTLVDEQFF | TGCGCCAGCAGCTTGGTTTCCACCCTGGTGGATGAGCAGTTCTTC
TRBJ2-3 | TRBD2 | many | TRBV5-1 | CASSNSGTNTDTQYF | TGCGCCAGCAGCAATAGCGGGACAAACACAGATACGCAGTATTTT
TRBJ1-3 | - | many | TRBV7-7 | CASSPSDGALYF | TGTGCCAGCAGCCCCTCGGACGGAGCCCTATATTTT
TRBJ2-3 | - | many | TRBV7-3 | CASSFQPTIENTQYF | TGTGCCAGCAGCTTCCAGCCTACGATCGAGAATACGCAGTATTTT
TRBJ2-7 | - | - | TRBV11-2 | CASSESQGGPYEQYF | TGTGCCAGCAGCGAATCCCAGGGGGGACCCTACGAGCAGTACTTC
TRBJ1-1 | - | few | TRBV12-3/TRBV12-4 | CASSPWEGTEAFF | TGTGCCAGCAGTCCGTGGGAGGGCACTGAAGCTTTCTTT
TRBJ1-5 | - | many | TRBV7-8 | CASSLGTTEPQHF | TGTGCCAGCAGCTTAGGGACAACAGAGCCCCAGCATTTT
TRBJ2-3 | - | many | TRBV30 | CAWSVQLGYRTDTQYF | TGTGCCTGGAGTGTACAGCTAGGGTATCGGACAGATACGCAGTATTTT
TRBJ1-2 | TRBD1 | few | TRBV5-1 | CASSPTVGQGAYGYTF | TGCGCCAGCAGCCCAACGGTGGGACAGGGCGCCTATGGCTACACCTTC
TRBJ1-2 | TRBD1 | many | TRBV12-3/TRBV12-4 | CASSLGQGDGYTF | TGTGCCAGCAGTTTAGGACAGGGTGATGGCTACACCTTC
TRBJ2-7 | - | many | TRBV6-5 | CASSYGLSYEQYF | TGTGCCAGCAGTTACGGCCTCTCCTACGAGCAGTACTTC
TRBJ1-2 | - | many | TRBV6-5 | CASSYNVGGDYGYTF | TGTGCCAGCAGTTACAACGTTGGCGGAGACTATGGCTACACCTTC
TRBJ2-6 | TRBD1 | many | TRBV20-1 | CSAGGRGQSTVSSGANVLTF | TGCAGTGCTGGGGGTCGGGGACAGTCGACTGTTAGCTCTGGGGCCAACGTCCTGACTTTC
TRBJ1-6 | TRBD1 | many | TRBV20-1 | CSARDRDWYNSPLHF | TGCAGTGCTAGGGACAGGGATTGGTATAATTCACCCCTCCACTTT
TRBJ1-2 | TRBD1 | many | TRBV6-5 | CASRPRVRGLDYGYTF | TGTGCCAGCAGACCTCGAGTCAGGGGGCTTGACTATGGCTACACCTTC